A selection of T cell receptor beta chains follows, all from one sample in a study of cytomegalovirus exposure and HLA in healthy donors. TCRdb keeps only in-frame clones here, not all; method: immunoSEQ multiplex PCR. The listing contains 200,000 to 250,000 clones. The material sequenced was PBMCs. These receptor sequences come from a girl aged 2-15 years in good health and CMV-seropositive. Each CDR3 is given with its conserved first and last residue. The D gene is left open where the match is weak.

TRBV2	TRBJ2-7	.	CASSEGFAYEQYF	TGTGCCAGCAGTGAGGGCTTCGCCTACGAGCAGTACTTC
TRBV6-1	TRBJ1-1	.	CASSEDVRGGDTEAFF	TGTGCCAGCAGTGAAGATGTACGGGGAGGGGACACTGAAGCTTTCTTT
TRBV29-1	TRBJ1-2	.	CSATNRTPPYGYTF	TGCAGCGCCACGAACCGGACACCTCCCTATGGCTACACCTTC
TRBV29-1	TRBJ2-1	TRBD1	CSTTRQGGNEQFF	TGCAGCACCACTCGACAGGGGGGAAATGAGCAGTTCTTC
TRBV13	TRBJ1-6	.	CASSEDSGFLHF	TGTGCCAGCAGCGAGGACAGTGGGTTTCTCCACTTT
TRBV29-1	TRBJ2-3	TRBD2	CSGGRRMYSGITQYF	TGCAGCGGAGGCCGGCGGATGTATAGCGGGATTACGCAGTATTTT
TRBV10-3	TRBJ2-3	TRBD2	CAISESTLAGPPSTDTQYF	TGTGCCATCAGTGAGTCGACGCTAGCGGGACCCCCTAGCACAGATACGCAGTATTTT
TRBV15	TRBJ1-4	.	CATSRDSRQVREKLFF	TGTGCCACCAGCAGAGATTCGCGACAGGTACGCGAAAAACTGTTTTTT
TRBV2	TRBJ1-3	.	CASSSSDKTGNTIYF	TGTGCCAGCAGTTCGTCAGACAAGACTGGAAACACCATATATTTT
TRBV28	TRBJ2-7	.	CASSLGGYEQYF	TGTGCCAGCAGTCTAGGGGGCTACGAGCAGTACTTC
TRBV5-6	TRBJ1-1	.	CASSLAGWGLNTEAFF	TGTGCCAGCAGCTTGGCCGGGTGGGGGCTGAACACTGAAGCTTTCTTT
TRBV19	TRBJ1-5	.	CASSISQGQPQHF	TGTGCCAGTAGTATAAGTCAGGGTCAGCCCCAGCATTTT
TRBV28	TRBJ2-2	.	CASSLNRVPGELFF	TGTGCCAGCAGTTTAAACAGGGTCCCCGGGGAGCTGTTTTTT
TRBV11-2	TRBJ2-5	.	CASSRRSVQETQYF	TGTGCCAGCAGCCGTCGTAGCGTTCAAGAGACCCAGTACTTC
TRBV4-1	TRBJ2-5	TRBD1	CASSPPRTGGGGTPSQETQYF	TGCGCCAGCAGCCCCCCGCGCACAGGGGGCGGAGGAACCCCGAGCCAAGAGACCCAGTACTTC
TRBV5-4	TRBJ1-2	.	CASSSQGNYGYTF	TGTGCCAGCAGCTCTCAGGGGAACTATGGCTACACCTTC
TRBV6-5	TRBJ2-2	.	CASSYGGGPGELFF	TGTGCCAGCAGTTACGGGGGAGGCCCCGGGGAGCTGTTTTTT
TRBV25-1	TRBJ1-4	.	CASKERGGNEKLFF	TGTGCCAGCAAAGAGAGAGGGGGAAATGAAAAACTGTTTTTT